The entry that follows covers one T cell receptor beta chain sequence. Its antigen is unidentified. Germline-derived CDR1 and CDR2 are ENHRY and SYGVKD. The V end was cut by 3 bases, the J end by 4 bases, with 15 bases between. The CDR3 extends over 15 amino acids. A multiplex PCR was run with 60 Vbeta primers and 13 Jbeta primers. TCRdb's table, derived via immunoSEQ multiplex PCR, lists solely in-frame clones and lacks some. The top ten clones hold 12% of a sample with around 70,000 clones, more than 75% of them seen once. These data are taken from a study of cytomegalovirus exposure and HLA in healthy donors. Regarding the study as a whole: Per a later analysis, HLA-associated TCR beta chains showed more clonal expansion than other, equally common TCR beta chains. In vitro data verified three CMV-associated chains as specific for CMV antigens. Relative to the approximately 700-donor mean, N-insertions were reportedly fewer in an Asian-associated ancestry cluster in a later analysis.

The specimen sequenced was PBMCs. The chain joins TRBV10-3 to TRBJ1-2, with D possibly matching TRBD1 (6 bases). This sequence was found in a male donor in good health and CMV-seropositive. CDR3 loop: CAISDSDSLAYGYTF. The CDR3 region has the DNA TGTGCCATCAGTGATTCGGACAGCCTAGCCTATGGCTACACCTTC.